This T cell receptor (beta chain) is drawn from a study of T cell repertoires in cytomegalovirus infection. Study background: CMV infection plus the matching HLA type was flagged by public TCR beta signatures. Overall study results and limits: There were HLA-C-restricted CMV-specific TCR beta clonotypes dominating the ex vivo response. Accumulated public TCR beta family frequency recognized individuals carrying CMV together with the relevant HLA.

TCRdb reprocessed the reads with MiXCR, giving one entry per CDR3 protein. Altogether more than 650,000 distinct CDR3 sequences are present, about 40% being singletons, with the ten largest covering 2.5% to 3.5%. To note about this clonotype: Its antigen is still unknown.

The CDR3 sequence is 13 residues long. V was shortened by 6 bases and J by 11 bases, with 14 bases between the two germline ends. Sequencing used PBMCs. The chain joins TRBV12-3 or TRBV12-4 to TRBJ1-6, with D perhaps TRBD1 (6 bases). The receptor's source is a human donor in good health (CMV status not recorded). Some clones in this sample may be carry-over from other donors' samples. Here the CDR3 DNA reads TGTGCCAGCAGACCGAACAGGGCGGCACCCCTCCACTTT. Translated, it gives CASRPNRAAPLHF.